This is a list of T cell receptor beta chains from one sample in a study of cytomegalovirus exposure and HLA in healthy donors. Profiling relied on immunoSEQ multiplex PCR, and the TCRdb table lists in-frame clones only, not all of them. The sample lists fewer than 130,000 clones, 79% occurring once. Sequenced material: PBMCs. Every receptor here comes from a woman aged 40 to 50 in good health and CMV-seronegative. The conserved cysteine and the conserved F or W are not part of the CDR3 here. Fields, in order: clone size, V gene, J gene, CDR3 protein. Not all rows give a size; the values are once, few, many and, for expanded clones, a class.

>NA|TRBV7-8|TRBJ2-6
ASSSPGLRGSGANVLT
>NA|TRBV29-1|TRBJ2-1
SVQRLAGDNEQF
>NA|TRBV9|TRBJ2-2
ASSVGGGNTGELF
>NA|TRBV14|TRBJ2-7
ASSQVGAAEQY
>NA|TRBV28|TRBJ1-4
ASSFRVREKLF
>NA|TRBV7-2|TRBJ1-1
ASSKLGPGGMNTEAF
>NA|TRBV27|TRBJ2-7
ASSSRVGGIEQY
>NA|TRBV7-2|TRBJ1-1
ASSLNEEGLNTEAF
>NA|TRBV29-1|TRBJ2-2
SVDPGQMTGELF
>NA|TRBV7-8|TRBJ2-2
ASSLIASGGYITGELF
>NA|TRBV6-5|TRBJ1-2
ASSPLAAGNYGYT
>few|TRBV4-1|TRBJ2-6
ASSQAMAGGPGANVLT
>NA|TRBV5-1|TRBJ1-5
ASSLDGSNQPQH
>NA|TRBV18|TRBJ2-5
ASSDREETQY
>once|TRBV21-1|TRBJ1-2
ASSKGGAGRMGYT
>NA|TRBV7-9|TRBJ2-7
SSSFSSGTLAYEQY
>few|TRBV9|TRBJ1-3
ASSLPWGAGAEGNTIY
>NA|TRBV19|TRBJ2-3
ASSMIAGVEDTQY
>NA|TRBV28|TRBJ2-7
ASSSWTSGSYEQY
>NA|TRBV18|TRBJ1-1
ASSPLPQGDEAF
>NA|TRBV5-1|TRBJ2-1
ASSLDVGGNYNEQF
>NA|TRBV28|TRBJ2-3
ASSPGGTSGYTDTQY
>once|TRBV9|TRBJ2-7
ASSAGTGILYEQY
>few|TRBV5-4|TRBJ2-7
ASSVQEGGYEQY
>few|TRBV30|TRBJ2-2
AWSLWTGGTGELF
>NA|TRBV27|TRBJ1-2
ASRRREMGYGYT
>NA|TRBV6-5|TRBJ2-1
ASSKLAGGYEQF
>NA|TRBV5-5|TRBJ1-5
ASSQGPGRDKGGAQH
>NA|TRBV5-1|TRBJ1-2
ASSLGGQALWGYT
>NA|TRBV5-4|TRBJ1-1
ASSLEQNTEAF
>NA|TRBV7-9|TRBJ2-2
ASSLLRGNTGELF
>NA|TRBV7-2|TRBJ2-2
ASRLGSGGAWAGELF
>NA|TRBV15|TRBJ2-3
ATSRDRGGGDTQY
>NA|TRBV7-9|TRBJ2-6
ASSSTKGQGAGGANVLT
>NA|TRBV19|TRBJ1-1
ASSMVGQKQNTEAF
>NA|TRBV28|TRBJ1-5
ASSLRGSNQPQH
>NA|TRBV18|TRBJ1-5
ASSAGNSNQPQH
>NA|TRBV7-9|TRBJ2-1
ASSLGLAGASNEQF